This passage covers 27 T cell receptor beta chains from one sample sequenced in a study of blood T cell repertoires in COVID-19. Data came from immunoSEQ multiplex PCR; TCRdb stores just in-frame clones and leaves some out. The table records 150,000 to 200,000 clones, roughly 90% of them present only once. Sequenced sample: PBMCs or T cells enriched from blood (not recorded which). The receptor source for this set is a woman younger than 35 who had recovered from COVID-19.

This chain connects TRBV28 to TRBJ1-2; no reliable D call. The CDR3 is 14 residues long. Per the germline V gene, CDR1 is MDHEN and CDR2 is SYDVKM. Trimming cost V 2 bases and J 1 base, with 8 bases left between them. The CDR3 DNA reads TGTGCCAGCAGTTTACAAGGAGTTAACTATGGCTACACCTTC. Residues: CASSLQGVNYGYTF.

The chain employs TRBV19 and TRBJ2-5; 11 positions match TRBD2. The CDR3 covers 13 residues. Germline assignment: CDR1 LNHDA and CDR2 SQIVND (reference sequence). V trimming: 6 bases; J trimming: 5 bases; junction bases outside the gene matches: 2. The CDR3 nucleotides are TGTGCCAGTAGGACTAGCGGGATGGAGACCCAGTACTTC. Its translation is CASRTSGMETQYF. The full variable domain, with the rest looked up from reference TRBV19 and TRBJ2-5, is DGGITQSPKYLFRKEGQNVTLSCEQNLNHDAMYWYRQDPGQGLRLIYYSQIVNDFQKGDIAEGYSVSREKKESFPLTVTSAQKNPTAFYLCASRTSGMETQYFGPGTRLLVL.

The chain carries TRBV13 and TRBJ2-3, with TRBD1 as a possible D gene (5 bases). The CDR3 extends over 14 amino acids. V was clipped by 7 bases and J by 2 bases, with 13 bases between them. Germline assignment: CDR1 PRHDT and CDR2 FYEKMQ (reference sequence). CDR3 nucleotides: TGTGCCAGCACCCTGGGGCGGAACACAGATACGCAGTATTTT. Amino acids: CASTLGRNTDTQYF.

The rearrangement uses TRBV5-1 and TRBJ2-1; D is perhaps TRBD2 (5 bases). The germline V and J ends were trimmed by 0 bases and 2 bases, with 9 bases remaining between them. The CDR3 runs 15 residues. Germline lookup yields CDR1 SGHRS and CDR2 YFSETQ. DNA for the CDR3: TGCGCCAGCAGCTTGGAACCGGGAACCTACAATGAGCAGTTCTTC. This encodes CASSLEPGTYNEQFF.

The chain is built from TRBV7-3 and TRBJ2-5; 10 bases line up with TRBD2. The V and J ends lost 6 bases and 4 bases, in that order; junction bases with no gene match: 8. Germline V CDR1 and CDR2: SGHTA, FQGTGA. The CDR3 loop spans 15 amino acids. This CDR3 is CASRSAGGPLETQYF. CDR3 coding DNA: TGTGCCAGCAGGTCAGCGGGAGGGCCTTTAGAGACCCAGTACTTC.

The chain recombines TRBV7-3 with TRBJ2-2; D is possibly TRBD2 (6 bases). CDR3 length: 14 amino acids. Germline assignment: CDR1 SGHTA and CDR2 FQGTGA. Trimming removed 5 bases from V and 5 bases from J, with 12 bases in between. The chain's CDR3 is CASSTGGRTGELFF. In DNA, the CDR3 is TGTGCCAGCAGCACCGGAGGGCGAACCGGGGAGCTGTTTTTT.

The chain couples TRBV28 to TRBJ2-1, with TRBD2 identical over 7 bases. V gave up 3 bases and J gave up 4 bases; unmatched junction bases: 6. Germline V gene lookup returns CDR1 MDHEN and CDR2 SYDVKM. The CDR3 spans 15 residues. The CDR3 reads CASSLGGGPYNEQFF. As DNA, the CDR3 is TGTGCCAGCAGTTTGGGGGGAGGGCCTTACAATGAGCAGTTCTTC.

In nucleotides, the CDR3 is TGCGCCAGCAGCTTCCGGGAGGATGGGACCGGGGAGCTGTTTTTT. It specifies CASSFREDGTGELFF. This chain links TRBV5-1 with TRBJ2-2; 7 bases fit TRBD2. The CDR3 sequence is 15 residues long. V lost 2 bases to trimming and J lost 5 bases; unmatched junction nucleotides: 6. The V gene's germline CDR1 is SGHRS and CDR2 YFSETQ.

The chain recombines TRBV7-8 with TRBJ2-7, with a weak D call TRBD1 (6 bases). Germline V gives CDR1 SGHVS, CDR2 FQNEAQ. The CDR3 consists of 13 residues. Trimming stripped 2 bases from V and 5 bases from J, with 10 bases between. CDR3 coding DNA: TGTGCCAGCAGCTTAACAGGGCGACACGAGCAGTACTTC. This translates into CASSLTGRHEQYF.

V usage is TRBV7-6 and J usage is TRBJ2-7; D not certain. The CDR3 totals 16 residues. Germline V gene lookup returns CDR1 SGHVS and CDR2 FNYEAQ. Trimming removed 1 base from V and 4 bases from J, with 17 bases in between. The CDR3 loop reads CASSLEAVVPLYEQYF. The CDR3 coding sequence is TGTGCCAGCAGCTTAGAGGCGGTAGTCCCCCTATACGAGCAGTACTTC.

The gene calls are TRBV27 and TRBJ2-7, with 9 bases aligning to TRBD1. There are 15 residues in the CDR3. Germline V gene data show CDR1 as MNHEY and CDR2 as SMNVEV (reference sequence). The J segment lost 0 bases and the V segment lost 4 bases, leaving 4 bases of the junction unmatched. The CDR3 region is CASSSGQGSSYEQYF. CDR3 DNA sequence: TGTGCCAGCAGTTCCGGACAGGGGAGCTCCTACGAGCAGTACTTC.

This rearrangement joins TRBV18 to TRBJ1-1, with D unresolved. The CDR3 totals 18 residues. Germline CDR1 is KGHSH and CDR2 is LQKENI. Trimming took off 1 base at V and 9 bases at J, with 27 bases between the two ends. The CDR3 spells CASSPLAEGESFPWQAFF. The CDR3 bases are TGTGCCAGCTCACCACTGGCGGAGGGTGAAAGTTTTCCATGGCAAGCTTTCTTT.

This clone has only a few counts. V and J are TRBV7-6 and TRBJ2-2; TRBD2 might be the D (5 bases). Per the germline V gene, CDR1 is SGHVS and CDR2 is FNYEAQ. Deletions cut 1 base from V and 4 bases from J, with 16 bases between. The CDR3 length is 17 residues. The CDR3 sequence: CASSLDVLRVGTGELFF. In DNA, the CDR3 is TGTGCCAGCAGCTTAGACGTTTTGAGGGTGGGCACCGGGGAGCTGTTTTTT.

This sequence joins TRBV2 and TRBJ2-2; a possible D gene is TRBD2 (6 bases). CDR3 size: 15 residues. V gave up 6 bases and J gave up 1 base, with 12 bases separating them. Germline V gene lookup returns CDR1 SNHLY and CDR2 FYNNEI. The CDR3 loop is CASRVYSGNTGELFF. In DNA form, the CDR3 reads TGTGCCAGCAGAGTATATAGCGGGAACACCGGGGAGCTGTTTTTT.

The rearrangement joins TRBV7-2 to TRBJ1-5, with D uncertain. Trimming removed 5 bases from V and 2 bases from J, with 10 bases in between. The CDR3 contains 14 residues. In germline, CDR1 is SGHTA, CDR2 FQGNSA. The CDR3 protein is CASSPHTGNQPQHF. For the CDR3, the DNA is TGTGCCAGCAGCCCACACACCGGCAATCAGCCCCAGCATTTT.

The chain is built from TRBV30 and TRBJ2-3, with 7 bases that match TRBD2. Germline V gives CDR1 GTSNPN, CDR2 SVGIG (reference sequence). The V and J ends lost 2 bases and 4 bases, in that order; junction bases with no gene match: 6. The CDR3 has 14 residues. CDR3 region: CAWSTGGTADTQYF. CDR3 nucleotide sequence: TGTGCCTGGAGTACGGGAGGCACAGCAGATACGCAGTATTTT.

CDR3 protein: CASSARTSGPQETQYF. Written as DNA, the CDR3 is TGTGCCAGCAGCGCGAGGACTAGCGGGCCACAAGAGACCCAGTACTTC. The rearrangement uses TRBV9 and TRBJ2-5; TRBD2 agrees at 11 bases. The CDR3 sequence is 16 residues long. The ends lost 3 bases at V and 2 bases at J; junction bases unmatched: 6. CDR1 and CDR2 (germline): SGDLS, YYNGEE.

The chain is built from TRBV28 and TRBJ2-2; a weak D match, TRBD1 (6 bases). The CDR3 consists of 15 residues. Germline lookup yields CDR1 MDHEN and CDR2 SYDVKM. V lost 7 bases and J lost 4, with 16 bases in between. The DNA for the CDR3 is TGTGCCAGCACCCCCTGGACAGCTACCACCGGGGAGCTGTTTTTT. Protein product: CASTPWTATTGELFF.

J is TRBJ1-1 and V is TRBV12-3 or TRBV12-4; D is ambiguous. CDR3 length: 11 amino acids. V lost 6 bases, J lost 8 bases, and 10 bases lay in between. CDR3 DNA sequence: TGTGCCAGCAGGGCCTCGGGGGAAGCTTTCTTT. Its translation: CASRASGEAFF.

Here the CDR3 reads CASSFTGPMSQHF. In DNA form, the CDR3 reads TGTGCCAGCAGTTTTACAGGGCCTATGTCCCAGCATTTT. The rearrangement uses TRBV12-3 or TRBV12-4 and TRBJ1-5; the D gene is possibly TRBD1 (6 bases). The CDR3 totals 13 residues. Trimming removed 3 bases from V and 11 bases from J, with 14 bases in between.

The chain employs TRBV4-3 and TRBJ2-2; 11 bases agree with TRBD1. Germline V lookup: CDR1 LGHNA, CDR2 YSLEER. This CDR3 region has 17 residues. Trimming took 5 bases from V and 5 from J; bases not matched to a gene: 10. The CDR3 DNA is TGCGCCAGCAGCTATTACAAGGGACAGGGGGGGACCGGGGAGCTGTTTTTT. Translation gives CASSYYKGQGGTGELFF.

This clone has only one observation. The CDR3 loop reads CASSTYSGHSSGANVLTF. For the CDR3, the DNA is TGTGCCAGCAGCACCTACAGTGGTCACAGCTCTGGGGCCAACGTCCTGACTTTC. V and J are TRBV11-2 and TRBJ2-6; D is uncertain. Germline V lookup: CDR1 SGHAT, CDR2 FQNNGV. V gave up 5 bases and J gave up 0 bases, with 17 bases separating them. The CDR3 has 18 amino acids.

This sequence joins TRBV2 and TRBJ2-2; 8 positions agree with TRBD2. The trim removed 9 bases at V and 4 bases at J, leaving 7 bases unmatched. CDR1 and CDR2 (germline): SNHLY, FYNNEI. CDR3 size: 14 residues. CDR3 in DNA: TGTGCCAGTCTGACTAGCGAGGGCACCGGGGAGCTGTTTTTT. The encoded protein is CASLTSEGTGELFF.

The J gene is TRBJ1-5, the V gene TRBV5-1; TRBD1 agrees at 7 bases. Trimming took 0 bases from V and 10 from J; bases not matched to a gene: 7. The germline gives CDR1 SGHRS, CDR2 YFSETQ. The CDR3 runs to 14 residues. The CDR3, as DNA: TGCGCCAGCAGCTTGGGGACAGGACCGGGACCCCAGCATTTT. Translated: CASSLGTGPGPQHF. Full variable domain (remainder filled in from reference TRBV5-1 and TRBJ1-5): KAGVTQTPRYLIKTRGQQVTLSCSPISGHRSVSWYQQTPGQGLQFLFEYFSETQRNKGNFPGRFSGRQFSNSRSEMNVSTLELGDSALYLCASSLGTGPGPQHFGDGTRLSIL.

The rearrangement joins TRBV28 to TRBJ2-1; D remains unclear. The germline CDR1 and CDR2 sequences are MDHEN and SYDVKM. CDR3 size: 14 residues. V was clipped by 5 bases and J by 4 bases, with 12 bases between them. CDR3 sequence reads: CASSLTEQYNEQFF. DNA of the CDR3: TGTGCCAGCAGTCTGACCGAACAGTACAATGAGCAGTTCTTC.

V is TRBV6-1 and J is TRBJ2-7; 9 nucleotides match TRBD2. Germline CDR1 MNHNS, CDR2 SASEGT. After removal of 0 bases from V and 4 bases from J, the junction contained 4 bases not matched to a gene. The CDR3 is 15 amino acids. CDR3 coding DNA: TGTGCCAGCAGTGAAGCGAGCGGGGGGACTTACGAGCAGTACTTC. This translates into CASSEASGGTYEQYF.

The count of this clone is one. V usage is TRBV7-2 and J usage is TRBJ2-5; 14 nucleotides line up with TRBD2. The CDR3 consists of 18 residues. J was trimmed by 5 bases and V by 3 bases; bases with no gene match: 11. CDR1 and CDR2 from the germline V gene are SGHTA and FQGNSA. CDR3 sequence reads: CASSFAGLAGAYGETQYF. In DNA form, the CDR3 reads TGTGCCAGCAGCTTCGCGGGACTAGCGGGAGCCTATGGGGAGACCCAGTACTTC.